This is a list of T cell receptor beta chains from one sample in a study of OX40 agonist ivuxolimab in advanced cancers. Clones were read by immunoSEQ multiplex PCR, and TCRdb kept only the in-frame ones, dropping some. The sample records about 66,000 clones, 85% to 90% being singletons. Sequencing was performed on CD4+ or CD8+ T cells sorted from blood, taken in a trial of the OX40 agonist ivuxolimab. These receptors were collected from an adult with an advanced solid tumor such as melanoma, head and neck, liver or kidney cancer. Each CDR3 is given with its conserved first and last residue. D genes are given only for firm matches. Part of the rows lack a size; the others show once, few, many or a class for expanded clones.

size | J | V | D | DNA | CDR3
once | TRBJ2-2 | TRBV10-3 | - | TGTGCCATCAGTGACCCAAGCACCGGGGAGCTGTTTTTT | CAISDPSTGELFF
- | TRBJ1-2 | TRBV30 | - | TGTGCCTGGAGTGTACCAAATTACGGAACTAACTATGGCTACACCTTC | CAWSVPNYGTNYGYTF
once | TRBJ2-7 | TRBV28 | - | TGTGCCAGCAGCCGTACCCCGGAGCAGTACTTC | CASSRTPEQYF
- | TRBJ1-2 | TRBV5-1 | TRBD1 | TGCGCCAGCAGCTGGGGGGGACAGGCCCAATATACTAACTATGGCTACACCTTC | CASSWGGQAQYTNYGYTF
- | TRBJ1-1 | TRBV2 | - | TGTGCCAGCAGAGGCGGGGTCGCTTTCTTT | CASRGGVAFF
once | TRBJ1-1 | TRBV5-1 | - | TGCGCCAGCAGCTTGGTACGGGAAAGGGACACTGAAGCTTTCTTT | CASSLVRERDTEAFF
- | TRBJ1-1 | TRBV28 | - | TGTGCCAGCACTCCCCGGGCGGACCTGAACACTGAAGCTTTCTTT | CASTPRADLNTEAFF
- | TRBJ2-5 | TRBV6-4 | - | TGTGCCAGCCTTGGAAGAGCGGAGACCCAGTACTTC | CASLGRAETQYF
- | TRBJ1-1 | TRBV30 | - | TGTGCCTGGAGTGTATGGGATTCTGAAGCTTTCTTT | CAWSVWDSEAFF
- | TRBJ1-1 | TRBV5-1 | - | TGCGCCAGCAGCTTCATGGGAAGCGCTGAAGCTTTCTTT | CASSFMGSAEAFF
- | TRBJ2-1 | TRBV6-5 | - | TGTGCCAGCAGTTACGGCCCCATTTCCGAGCAGTTCTTC | CASSYGPISEQFF
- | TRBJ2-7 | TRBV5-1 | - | TGCGCCAGCAGCTTGGATTTCGGCAGCTCCTACGAGCAGTACTTC | CASSLDFGSSYEQYF
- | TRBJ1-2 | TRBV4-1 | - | TGCGCCAGCAGCCAAGACGGAGGGGGGTATGGCTACACCTTC | CASSQDGGGYGYTF